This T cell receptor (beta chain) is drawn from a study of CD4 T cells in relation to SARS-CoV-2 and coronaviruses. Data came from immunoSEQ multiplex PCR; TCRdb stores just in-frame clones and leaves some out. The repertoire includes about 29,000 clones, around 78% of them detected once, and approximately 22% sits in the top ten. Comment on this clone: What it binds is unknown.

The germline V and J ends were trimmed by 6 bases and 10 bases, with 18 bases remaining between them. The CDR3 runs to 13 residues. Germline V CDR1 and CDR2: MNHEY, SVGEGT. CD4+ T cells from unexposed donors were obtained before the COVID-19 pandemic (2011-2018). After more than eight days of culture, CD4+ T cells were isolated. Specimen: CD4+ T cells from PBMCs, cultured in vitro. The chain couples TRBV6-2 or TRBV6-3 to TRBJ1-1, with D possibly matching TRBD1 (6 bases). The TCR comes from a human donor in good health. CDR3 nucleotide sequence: TGTGCCAGCAGCGGAACCAGGGGTTTAAGAGCTTTCTTT. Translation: CASSGTRGLRAFF.